The sequence of this TCR beta chain was determined in a study of blood T cell repertoires in COVID-19. Study context: From T cells, B-cell-depleted T cells, or PBMCs came the material, which was cDNA or gDNA.

Germline values: CDR1 SNHLY, CDR2 FYNNEI. CDR3 length: 13 residues. Losses at the gene ends were 8 bases for V and 7 bases for J; bases not matched to a gene: 6. As processed by the authors: Amplification of reference gene primers was used by the study to estimate nucleated cell counts. TCRdb's copy holds only in-frame clones and misses some; the assay was immunoSEQ multiplex PCR. V and J calls and clone size come straight from that table; D and trimming were deduced from the DNA. The sample includes almost 95,000 clones, approximately 90% of them seen just once. The chain carries TRBV2 and TRBJ1-4; 8 bases agree with TRBD1. This sequence was found in a woman aged 55-69 years with COVID-19, enrolled during active disease. Material for sequencing was peripheral blood. DNA of the CDR3: TGTGCCAGCTCAGGGGGCCTCGTTGAAAAACTGTTTTTT. Its protein is CASSGGLVEKLFF. Full variable domain (outside the CDR3, taken from reference TRBV2 and TRBJ1-4): EPEVTQTPSHQVTQMGQEVILRCVPISNHLYFYWYRQILGQKVEFLVSFYNNEISEKSEIFDDQFSVERPDGSNFTLKIRSTKLEDSAMYFCASSGGLVEKLFFGSGTQLSVL.